These 15 T cell receptor delta chains originate from one sample sequenced in a study of γδ T cells in repeated Plasmodium falciparum infection. Gammadelta T cells were flow-sorted from PBMC into Vgamma9/Vdelta2+ and Vdelta2-negative populations for bulk analysis. With CATT, TCRdb re-called clones from the multiplex PCR reads. The profile shows roughly 93,000 delta-chain clones, roughly 1.4% of them singletons. The material sequenced was gamma-delta T cells from blood. These receptors were taken from a pool of human donors (malaria-infected and uninfected, not separated).

For this clone: TCRdb records a much larger clone's protein for this DNA, with a difference at residue 8 that likely arises from a read error; the protein given is the translation of the DNA. This chain connects TRDV1 to TRDJ1; weak D call: TRDD2 (5 bases). The J gene, left out of TCRdb, was set here by checking the DNA against germline. This CDR3 spans 16 amino acids. Trimming stripped 2 bases from V and 7 bases from J, with 20 bases between. Germline CDR1 is TSWWSYY and CDR2 is QGS. The CDR3 coding sequence is TGTGCTCTTGGGGAAATCAATGCCCTACTACCAGTTAAACTCATCTTT. This sequence encodes CALGEINALLPVKLIF.

Of note for this clone: TCRdb's entry gives the protein of a much larger clone, which mismatches this DNA's translation at residue 7, likely from a read error; the protein reported here is translated from the DNA. The rearrangement uses TRDV2 and TRDJ2; TRDD3 agrees at 9 bases. TCRdb supplies no J gene; here it was assigned by aligning the nucleotide sequence to germline. The CDR3 totals 21 residues. Germline values: CDR1 GEAIGNYY, CDR2 EKD. Trimming removed 0 bases from V and 1 base from J; junction bases left unmatched: 17. CDR3 DNA sequence: TGTGCCTGTGACACCTTCCCTGACTGGGGGACAAGGGCCTATTTGACAGCACAACTCTTCTTT. It encodes CACDTFPDWGTRAYLTAQLFF.

With regard to this clone: It is likely a read error: a sequence one base away is far more abundant. Other DNA sequences of this sample code for an identical CDR3. The chain carries TRDV2 and TRDJ1, with 13 bases fitting TRDD3. Germline CDR1 and CDR2: GEAIGNYY and EKD. The CDR3 runs to 21 residues. The CDR3 protein is CACDTDNWGIRVLPITPPRIF. The CDR3 DNA reads TGTGCTTGTGACACCGACAACTGGGGGATACGCGTCTTACCAATCACACCCCCTCGGATCTTT.

This clone was seen more than once but under ten times. A read error may be the cause here, since a much bigger clone is one base away. The CDR3 DNA sequence: TGTGCTCTTGGGGAACTAGTATTCTCACCCCTTGGGGGGGGGGTACGAATACTCATCTTT. This encodes CALGELVFSPLGGGVRILIF. The J gene is TRDJ1, the V gene TRDV1, with D maybe TRDD3 (6 bases). CDR1 is TSWWSYY, CDR2 QGS, per germline. The length of the CDR3 is 20 residues. V lost 0 bases, J lost 10 bases, and 33 bases lay in between.

The table lists this clone with many counts. The genes are TRDV2 and TRDJ1; TRDD3 agrees at 10 bases. The germline V gene has CDR1 GEAIGNYY and CDR2 EKD. This CDR3 contains 16 residues. Losses at the gene ends were 5 bases for V and 0 bases for J; bases not matched to a gene: 8. DNA for the CDR3: TGTGCCTGTGCCCACTGGGGGATTACCTACACCGATAAACTCATCTTT. Encoded protein: CACAHWGITYTDKLIF.

Points on this clone: TCRdb lists the protein of a much larger clone for this DNA, which differs at residue 10, so this is likely a read error; the protein given here is translated from the DNA itself. The V and J genes are TRDV2 and TRDJ3; 7 bases map to TRDD3. Germline matching of the DNA provided the J gene here, since TCRdb leaves it blank. V was clipped by 0 bases and J by 0 bases; unmatched bases: 19. Germline V lookup: CDR1 GEAIGNYY, CDR2 EKD. This CDR3 contains 23 residues. The CDR3 nucleotides are TGTGCCTGTGACACCGTGGACCTGGGGGGTACTTTTGTGGGCTCCTGGGACACCCGACAGATGTTTTTC. This encodes CACDTVDLGGTFVGSWDTRQMFF.

This clone occurred many times. The chain links TRDV1 to TRDJ1; D might be TRDD2 (5 bases). The J gene, not given by TCRdb, was assigned here from a germline match of the nucleotide sequence. V gave up 0 bases and J gave up 7 bases, with 30 bases separating them. Germline CDR1 reads TSWWSYY; CDR2 reads QGS. There are 20 residues in the CDR3. The CDR3 here is CALGELEGLPSCVSSRKLIF. The CDR3 DNA sequence: TGTGCTCTTGGGGAACTCGAGGGTCTCCCATCCTGCGTCTCTTCCCGTAAACTCATCTTT.

This clone was seen a few times. The TCRdb protein, from a much larger clone, departs from this DNA's translation at residue 15, likely by read error; the protein shown derives from the DNA. The V gene is TRDV2, the J gene TRDJ1, with 12 bases matching TRDD3. This CDR3 is 20 amino acids long. Germline V gene sequence: CDR1 GEAIGNYY, CDR2 EKD. Germline trimming cut 2 bases from V and 4 bases from J; bases unmatched to any gene: 19. The CDR3, as DNA: TGTGCCTGTGACAAACTAGGCGGCGGACTGGGGGATACCCCTATCGATAAACTCATCTTT. Its translation: CACDKLGGGLGDTPIDKLIF.

Remarks on this clone: A far larger clone is a single base away, which makes a read error likely. The same CDR3 can be traced to other DNA sequences in this sample. The J gene is TRDJ1, the V gene TRDV1; D not certain. Germline-derived CDR1 and CDR2 are TSWWSYY and QGS. V lost 9 bases, J lost 0 bases, and 23 bases lay in between. CDR3 length: 17 residues. Here the CDR3 reads CALRWVSTKKYTDKLIF. The CDR3 DNA reads as TGTGCTCTCCGGTGGGTATCCACGAAAAAGTACACCGATAAACTCATCTTT.

This clone was observed a few times. A far larger clone is one base from this, pointing to a likely read error. Different DNA sequences within this sample yield the same CDR3. The CDR3 coding sequence is TGTGCTCTTGGGGAGCCACTGGGGTACACCGATAAACTCATCTTT. Translated, it gives CALGEPLGYTDKLIF. The chain combines TRDV1 with TRDJ1; TRDD3 matches 7 bases. The V and J ends lost 3 bases and 0 bases, in that order; junction bases with no gene match: 4. This CDR3 is built from 15 residues. Germline assignment: CDR1 TSWWSYY and CDR2 QGS.

This clone was detected only a few times. The likely explanation is a read error, given a far larger clone one base away. The identical CDR3 is also encoded by other nucleotide sequences in the sample. The genes are TRDV1 and TRDJ1; D call uncertain. CDR3 length equals 11 residues. Germline values: CDR1 TSWWSYY, CDR2 QGS. The CDR3 sequence: CALSYTDKLIF. For the CDR3, the DNA is TGTGCCCTTTCGTACACCGATAAACTCATCTTT.

A word on this clone: TCRdb assigns this DNA the protein of a much larger clone, which departs from its translation at residue 21; this likely reflects a read error, and the protein shown comes from translating the DNA. V gene assignment gives TRDV1, but the J gene was left uncalled; no check of the table's D call, TRDD3, against the DNA was made. Germline V gene sequence: CDR1 TSWWSYY, CDR2 QGS. CDR3 length: 23 residues. The DNA for the CDR3 is TGTGCTCTTGGGGAAGACCCGTCCCCTCTCTATAAGTCATTCTCCCCGTACACCGATAAACCCATCTTT. Translation gives CALGEDPSPLYKSFSPYTDKPIF.

Only a few counts were recorded for this clone. TCRdb records a much larger clone's protein for this DNA, with a difference at residue 9 that likely arises from a read error; the protein given is the translation of the DNA. J is TRDJ1 and V is TRDV1; 9 bases agree with TRDD3. Here the J gene came from matching the DNA to germline, since TCRdb omits it. Trimming at V came to 4 bases and at J to 0 bases, leaving 21 bases not matched to a gene. The CDR3 consists of 21 residues. CDR1 is TSWWSYY and CDR2 is QGS in the germline V gene. CDR3 protein: CALGGRLHPLLGEKYTDKLIF. The CDR3 DNA reads TGTGCTCTTGGGGGACGCCTCCACCCGTTACTGGGGGAAAAATACACCGATAAACTCATCTTT.

This clone has a handful of counts. It is likely a read error: a sequence one base away is far more abundant. The sample contains more than one DNA sequence encoding this CDR3. TRDV2 is the V gene, and the J gene was not called; the table's D call of TRDD2 was not tested on the DNA. The germline gives CDR1 GEAIGNYY, CDR2 EKD. This CDR3 contains 14 residues. The CDR3: CACDTLPTADKLIF. The CDR3 nucleotides are TGTGCCTGTGACACCCTTCCTACTGCCGATAAACTCATCTTC.

This clone has ten or more counts. This specimen includes other DNA sequences encoding the same CDR3. The chain employs TRDV1 and TRDJ1; 13 nucleotides agree with TRDD3. Germline CDR1 and CDR2: TSWWSYY and QGS. There are 21 residues in the CDR3. Trimming cost V 6 bases and J 1 base; bases outside gene matches: 20. Here the CDR3 DNA reads TGTGCTCTTGGTGTTTCCTACGTGGTGTACTGGGGGATACGACCCACCGATAAACTCATCTTT. Translated, it gives CALGVSYVVYWGIRPTDKLIF.